What follows are 10 T cell receptor beta chains derived from one specimen sequenced in a study of cytomegalovirus exposure and HLA in healthy donors. Use of 60 Vbeta and 13 Jbeta primers characterized the PCR. Repertoires were generated with immunoSEQ multiplex PCR, while TCRdb's copy carries only in-frame clones and drops some. This sample has some 110,000 clones; about 80% occur once, and the top ten carry around 5%. The sample consisted of PBMCs. These receptors all stem from a woman under 30 in good health and CMV-seropositive.

V usage is TRBV27 and J usage is TRBJ1-4, with 7 bases matching TRBD1. This CDR3 region has 13 residues. The germline V gene has CDR1 MNHEY and CDR2 SMNVEV (reference sequence). The V gene end was trimmed by 6 bases and the J gene end by 6 bases; junction bases not matched to a gene: 4. CDR3 coding DNA: TGTGCCAGCAGACAGGGGCTTCATGAAAAACTGTTTTTT. Protein sequence: CASRQGLHEKLFF.

This clone was observed a few times. J is TRBJ1-2 and V is TRBV18, with unresolved D. The CDR3 sequence is 13 residues long. CDR1 and CDR2 from the germline V gene are KGHSH and LQKENI. V shed 1 base and J shed 7 bases, with 10 bases lying between them. The CDR3 coding sequence is TGTGCCAGCTCACCACAGGGAGGAGGTGGCTACACCTTC. It encodes CASSPQGGGGYTF.

The chain recombines TRBV2 with TRBJ2-7; TRBD2 matches 10 bases. The CDR3 contains 14 residues. After removal of 6 bases from V and 4 bases from J, the junction contained 6 bases not matched to a gene. Germline V lookup: CDR1 SNHLY, CDR2 FYNNEI. The DNA for the CDR3 is TGTGCCAGCAGCGCGGGACTAGCGTGGTACGAGCAGTACTTC. Its translation: CASSAGLAWYEQYF.

Concerning this clone itself: The identical CDR3 is also encoded by other nucleotide sequences in the sample. The rearrangement joins TRBV10-1 to TRBJ2-5; 9 bases line up with TRBD1. Germline values: CDR1 WNHNN, CDR2 SYGVQD (reference sequence). Trimming at V came to 5 bases and at J to 3 bases, leaving 1 base not matched to a gene. This CDR3 spans 13 amino acids. CDR3 amino acids: CASSRDREETQYF. The CDR3 DNA is TGCGCCAGCAGTAGGGACAGGGAAGAGACCCAGTACTTC.

Only a few counts were recorded for this clone. This CDR3 is also generated by other DNA sequences in the sample. The chain links TRBV6-6 to TRBJ2-7; TRBD1 might be the D (7 bases). With 1 base removed from V and 7 bases from J, the gap between germline ends came to 14 bases. Germline V gives CDR1 MNHNY, CDR2 SVGAGI (reference sequence). The CDR3 covers 14 residues. The CDR3 region has the DNA TGTGCCAGCAGTTACTTAGAGGGGGCGGGGGAGCAGTACTTC. This sequence encodes CASSYLEGAGEQYF.

The chain couples TRBV5-4 to TRBJ2-5; the match to TRBD2 covers 14 bases. The CDR3 consists of 16 residues. From germline, CDR1 is SGHNT and CDR2 YYREEE (reference sequence). V lost 0 bases and J lost 4; bases outside the gene matches: 2. CDR3 DNA: TGTGCCAGCAGCTTGGGAGGACTAGCGGGAGGAGAGACCCAGTACTTC. It translates to CASSLGGLAGGETQYF. Full variable domain (remainder filled in from reference TRBV5-4 and TRBJ2-5): ETGVTQSPTHLIKTRGQQVTLRCSSQSGHNTVSWYQQALGQGPQFIFQYYREEENGRGNFPPRFSGLQFPNYSSELNVNALELDDSALYLCASSLGGLAGGETQYFGPGTRLLVL.

The chain uses TRBV6-5 and TRBJ2-1, with D possibly TRBD2 on 5 matching bases. CDR3 length equals 13 residues. The V gene's germline CDR1 is MNHEY and CDR2 SVGAGI. V gave up 10 bases and J gave up 4 bases, with 14 bases separating them. In DNA, the CDR3 is TGTGCCACGGGCGCCTCGGGGTACAATGAGCAGTTCTTC. This translates into CATGASGYNEQFF.

The chain couples TRBV6-1 to TRBJ1-1; 9 bases align to TRBD1. The V and J ends lost 6 bases and 5 bases, in that order; junction bases with no gene match: 7. CDR1 is MNHNS, CDR2 SASEGT, per germline. This CDR3 spans 14 amino acids. The CDR3 here is CASRETGGVTEAFF. CDR3 sequence (DNA): TGTGCCAGCAGAGAAACAGGGGGCGTAACTGAAGCTTTCTTT.

This chain joins TRBV5-5 and TRBJ1-5; D is uncertain. From germline, CDR1 is SGHKS and CDR2 YYEKEE (reference sequence). The V and J ends lost 3 bases and 0 bases respectively, with 7 bases between them. This CDR3 comprises 14 residues. The CDR3 region has the DNA TGTGCCAGCAGCTACCGGGTTAGCAATCAGCCCCAGCATTTT. Translating it yields CASSYRVSNQPQHF.

The V and J genes are TRBV29-1 and TRBJ2-1; 7 bases agree with TRBD1. This CDR3 has 13 amino acids. V lost 1 base to trimming and J lost 6 bases; unmatched junction nucleotides: 3. Germline loops: CDR1 SQVTM, CDR2 ANQGSEA. CDR3 nucleotide sequence: TGCAGCGTTGAAGCACAGGGGATCAATGAGCAGTTCTTC. Translated: CSVEAQGINEQFF.